The T cell receptor beta chain under discussion was sequenced for a study of blood T cells in healthy people across ages (dated by TCRdb to the mid-2010s). Study-wide context: In model experiments, template switching captured about one uniquely barcoded TCR beta cDNA molecule for every two T cells. The study measured age-related changes in TCR beta repertoire diversity using deep sequencing normalized with unique cDNA molecular identifiers. Four age groups were formed from the donors: young (average 16 years), middle-aged (approximately 39), aged (roughly 58) and long-lived (around 82). Donors of different ages were randomly distributed across sequencing lanes to avoid experimental bias. For two donors (one aged 18 to 30 and one aged 80 or older), the study analyzed two additional independent replicas of 1 million unique cDNA reads from the same blood draw.

Library prep was done by 5' RACE. Sequencing relied on an Illumina HiSeq 2500. A second PCR of 7 to 11 cycles was performed with a sample-barcoded 5' primer and a J-beta primer mix. Each TCR beta cDNA molecule received a unique molecular identifier from a template-switch 5' adaptor carrying 12 random nucleotides. Each sample yielded at least 2.5 million CDR3-containing paired-end reads. All of the RNA was converted into first-strand cDNA using the Mint cDNA synthesis kit, with a TRBC-specific oligonucleotide serving as the primer. All cDNA was treated with uracil-DNA glycosylase and then went through a first 18-cycle PCR with the universal primers M1SS and BC2_uni_R. For the original study's pipeline: For normalization, 1 million high-quality reads were randomly selected from each sample, with every read carrying a distinct molecular identifier. Instead of being binned into consensus sequences, reads that shared molecular identifiers were thrown out. MiTCR, set to a Q25 quality threshold and the strictest error-elimination algorithm, was used for CDR3 identification, clonotype clustering and error correction. Lower-bound total TCR beta diversity was estimated with a nonparametric unseen species model using Euler transformation. The public reads were run again by TCRdb, first through fastp at Q25 and then through MiXCR, and only productive beta chains were kept. Records with the same CDR3 protein are collapsed into one entry carrying the most frequent genes and DNA. The V and J calls and clone size are TCRdb's, not the authors'. In this sample the table shows approximately 1,100,000 distinct CDR3 sequences, roughly 45% of which occur a single time. The ten biggest clones cover approximately 17% of the sample.

This clonotype was detected a few times. Its binding antigen is unknown. The sample holds no much larger clone one base away, and base qualities are not on file. Overall study results and their limits: Because donor CMV infection status was unknown, age-related changes in expanded clonotypes were potentially confounded. Since profiling was done on bulk unsorted PBMCs, naive and antigen-experienced compartments could not be conclusively compared. Compared with the aged group, the long-lived group had more naive CD4+ T cells, fewer expanded clones and increased TCR diversity, suggesting age selection. There was a strong correlation between observed TCR beta diversity and the percentage of naive T cells measured by flow cytometry. Observed TCR beta diversity per million T cells fell roughly linearly with age, and a significant reduction was already apparent by age around 39. Estimates of total diversity based on one million sequenced T cells were regarded as lower bounds and as underestimates.

Donors were 40 or so systemically healthy Caucasian individuals from Russia aged 6 to 90 years. Each donor gave 8 to 10 milliliters of peripheral blood, drawn into EDTA-treated Vacutainer tubes. Ficoll-Paque density-gradient centrifugation was used to isolate PBMCs, with at least 6.5 million per sample. Trizol reagent was used to extract total RNA from the PBMCs, yielding at least 5.5 micrograms per sample. The percentages of naive CD45RAhigh/CD27high T cells were determined by flow cytometry on a PBMC aliquot from every donor. Relative to germline, V is missing 0 bases and J is missing 9 bases, with 13 bases of the junction outside any gene match. The cysteine opens and the phenylalanine closes a CDR3 of 15 amino acids. Kept here is only the CDR3 DNA, which spans 45 bases and is read in frame from base 1. CDR1 DFQATT and CDR2 SNEGSKA are derived from the germline V gene (reference sequence).

The clonotype originates from a woman in her fifties or sixties in good health. This chain is built from TRBV20-1 and TRBJ2-7, with TRBD2 identical over 8 junction bases. Sequenced sample: blood. The DNA is TGCAGTGCTAGAGACCCTAGCGGGTACTCTGGCGGGCAGTACTTC. It encodes CSARDPSGYSGGQYF.